Listed below are T cell receptor beta chains from one sample, sequenced in a study of response to subunit inactivated influenza vaccine. TCRdb reprocessed the RT-PCR reads with MiXCR, giving one entry per CDR3 protein. In the table there are more than 550,000 distinct CDR3 sequences, 12% of which are singletons. The sequenced sample was PBMCs from blood, obtained on the day of vaccination. All receptors come from a man aged 50-59 years who received an inactivated influenza vaccine. The CDR3 runs from the conserved cysteine through the conserved F or W.

j_gene | v_gene | CDR3aa
TRBJ2-5 | TRBV5-1 | CASSGRTEETQYF
TRBJ1-3 | TRBV5-1 | CASSPDRGPPSSGNTIYF
TRBJ2-1 | TRBV9 | CASSEQGESSYNEQFF
TRBJ2-2 | TRBV12-3/TRBV12-4 | CASSKRQGSTGELFF
TRBJ2-2 | TRBV24-1 | CATSERDGRTGELFF
TRBJ2-2 | TRBV7-7 | CASSLGTGEPGELFF
TRBJ2-3 | TRBV6-1 | CASRGAGGNTDTQYF
TRBJ2-5 | TRBV7-9 | CASSLDHIRVQETQYF
TRBJ2-5 | TRBV5-6 | CASSVGTESYQTQYF
TRBJ2-1 | TRBV29-1 | CSVTIVGVGNEQFF
TRBJ2-2 | TRBV7-2 | CASRRTSGSLGELFF
TRBJ2-7 | TRBV4-1 | CASSQETGPAYF
TRBJ1-4 | TRBV25-1 | CASSEPGSNEKLFF
TRBJ2-3 | TRBV5-6 | CASSLPYRDPSTDTQYF
TRBJ2-7 | TRBV11-2 | CASIRTPGAYEQYF
TRBJ2-1 | TRBV11-2 | CASSLGLVRGGPLF
TRBJ1-5 | TRBV12-3/TRBV12-4 | CASSHPGLGNQPQHF
TRBJ2-1 | TRBV18 | CASSRPGPESYEQFF
TRBJ2-3 | TRBV29-1 | CSVEGLAGGTDTQYF
TRBJ2-1 | TRBV7-6 | CASSWGDRGTNEQFF
TRBJ2-5 | TRBV29-1 | CSVEAGGRTQETQYF
TRBJ2-2 | TRBV20-1 | CSAPLAGRGGELFF
TRBJ1-3 | TRBV6-5 | CASSYTITHTGGNTIYF
TRBJ2-7 | TRBV9 | CASSGGSNSYEQYF
TRBJ2-2 | TRBV4-3 | CASSDAGAPGELFF
TRBJ1-2 | TRBV28 | CASTGRGHSNYGYTF
TRBJ2-7 | TRBV28 | CASRTGTGVPYEQYF
TRBJ1-2 | TRBV18 | CASSPTGTGPYGYTF
TRBJ1-2 | TRBV20-1 | CSARLGSYGYTF
TRBJ2-2 | TRBV27 | CASSLGLAGEVRTGELFF
TRBJ2-1 | TRBV20-1 | CSASASGDGNEQFF
TRBJ2-1 | TRBV20-1 | CSARDWGLASSSYNEQFF
TRBJ2-7 | TRBV4-1 | CASSQVMGRSYEQYF
TRBJ1-2 | TRBV7-2 | CASSLVRQGYNGYTF
TRBJ1-1 | TRBV29-1 | CSVLGHLNTEAFF
TRBJ2-1 | TRBV6-5 | CASSYPASGSLGYNEQFF
TRBJ2-3 | TRBV7-2 | CASSLTSSTDTQYF
TRBJ2-3 | TRBV7-2 | CASSLLGTSTDTQYF
TRBJ2-5 | TRBV7-8 | CASSPTRTRDETQYF
TRBJ2-5 | TRBV5-1 | CASRPGTGTETQYF
TRBJ2-1 | TRBV27 | CASGRSGFPEQFF
TRBJ1-2 | TRBV4-1 | CASSQSLAIRDGYTF
TRBJ1-5 | TRBV24-1 | CATSDRSRDTQPQHF